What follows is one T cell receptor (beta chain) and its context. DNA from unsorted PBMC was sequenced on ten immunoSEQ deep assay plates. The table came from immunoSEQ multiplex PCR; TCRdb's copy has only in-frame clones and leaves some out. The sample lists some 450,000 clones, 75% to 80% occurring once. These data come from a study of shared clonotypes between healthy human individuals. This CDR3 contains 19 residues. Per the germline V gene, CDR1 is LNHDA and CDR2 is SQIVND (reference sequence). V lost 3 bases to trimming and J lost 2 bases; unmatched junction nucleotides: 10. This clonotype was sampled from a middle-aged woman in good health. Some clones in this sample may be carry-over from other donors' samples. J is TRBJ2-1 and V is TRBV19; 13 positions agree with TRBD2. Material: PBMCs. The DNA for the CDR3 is TGTGCCAGTAGTATCCAGAGGACTAGCGGGAGTGCCCCCTACAATGAGCAGTTCTTC. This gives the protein CASSIQRTSGSAPYNEQFF.